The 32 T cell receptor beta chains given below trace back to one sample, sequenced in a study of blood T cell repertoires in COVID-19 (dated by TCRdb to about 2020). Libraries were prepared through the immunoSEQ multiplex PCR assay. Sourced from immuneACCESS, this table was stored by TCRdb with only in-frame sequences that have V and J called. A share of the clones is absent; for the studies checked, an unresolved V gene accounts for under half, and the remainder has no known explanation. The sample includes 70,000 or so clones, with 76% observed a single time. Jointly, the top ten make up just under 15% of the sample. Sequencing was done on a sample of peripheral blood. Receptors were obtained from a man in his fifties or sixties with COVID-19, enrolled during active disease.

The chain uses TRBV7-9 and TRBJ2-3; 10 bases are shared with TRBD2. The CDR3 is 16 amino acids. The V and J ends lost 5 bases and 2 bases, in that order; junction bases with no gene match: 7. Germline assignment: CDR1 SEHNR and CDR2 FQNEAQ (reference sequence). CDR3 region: CASSVHSGGHTDTQYF. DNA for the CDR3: TGTGCCAGCAGCGTACATAGCGGGGGGCACACAGATACGCAGTATTTT.

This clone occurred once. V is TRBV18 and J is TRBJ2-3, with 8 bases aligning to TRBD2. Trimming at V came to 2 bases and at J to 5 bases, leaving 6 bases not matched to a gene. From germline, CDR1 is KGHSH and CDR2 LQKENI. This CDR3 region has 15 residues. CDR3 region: CASSPNRREVDTQYF. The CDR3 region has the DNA TGTGCCAGCTCACCAAATCGGCGGGAGGTAGATACGCAGTATTTT. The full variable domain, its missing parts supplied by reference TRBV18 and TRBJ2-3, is NAGVMQNPRHLVRRRGQEARLRCSPMKGHSHVYWYRQLPEEGLKFMVYLQKENIIDESGMPKERFSAEFPKEGPSILRIQQVVRGDSAAYFCASSPNRREVDTQYFGPGTRLTVL.

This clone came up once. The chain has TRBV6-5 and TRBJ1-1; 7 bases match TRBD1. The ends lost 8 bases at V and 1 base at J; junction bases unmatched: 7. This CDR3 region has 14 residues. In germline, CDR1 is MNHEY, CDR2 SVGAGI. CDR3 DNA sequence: TGTGCCAGCGATTACAGGGGTGCGAACACTGAAGCTTTCTTT. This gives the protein CASDYRGANTEAFF.

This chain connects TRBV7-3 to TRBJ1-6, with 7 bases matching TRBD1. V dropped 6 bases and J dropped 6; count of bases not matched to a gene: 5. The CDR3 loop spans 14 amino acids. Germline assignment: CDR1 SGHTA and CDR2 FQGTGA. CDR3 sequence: CASRKGAGNSPLHF. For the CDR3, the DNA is TGTGCCAGCAGAAAGGGGGCCGGTAATTCACCCCTCCACTTT.

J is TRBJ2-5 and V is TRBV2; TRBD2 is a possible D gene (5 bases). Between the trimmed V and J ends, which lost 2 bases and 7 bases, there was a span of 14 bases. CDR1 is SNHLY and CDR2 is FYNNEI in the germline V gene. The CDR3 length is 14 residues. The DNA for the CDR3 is TGTGCCAGCAGTGAATCCCAACGGGGAGCGACCCAGTACTTC. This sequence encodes CASSESQRGATQYF.

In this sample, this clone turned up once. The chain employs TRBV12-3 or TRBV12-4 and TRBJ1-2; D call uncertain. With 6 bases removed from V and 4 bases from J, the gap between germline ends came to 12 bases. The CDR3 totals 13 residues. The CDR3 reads CASSTGSSYGYTF. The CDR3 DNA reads TGTGCCAGCAGCACGGGAAGTTCCTATGGCTACACCTTC.

The CDR3 is CASSRERGVSNTGELFF. The CDR3 bases are TGTGCCAGCAGCCGCGAGCGGGGGGTTAGTAACACCGGGGAGCTGTTTTTT. This chain links TRBV4-2 with TRBJ2-2; 9 bases map to TRBD2. The ends lost 4 bases at V and 2 bases at J; junction bases unmatched: 8. The V gene's germline CDR1 is LGHNA and CDR2 YNFKEQ. The CDR3 loop spans 17 amino acids.

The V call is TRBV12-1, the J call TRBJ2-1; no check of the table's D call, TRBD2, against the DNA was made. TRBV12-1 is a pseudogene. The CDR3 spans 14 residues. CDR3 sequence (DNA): TGTGCCAGCACCTTGAGCGGGGGGGCCGGAGAGCAGTTCTTC. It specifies CASTLSGGAGEQFF.

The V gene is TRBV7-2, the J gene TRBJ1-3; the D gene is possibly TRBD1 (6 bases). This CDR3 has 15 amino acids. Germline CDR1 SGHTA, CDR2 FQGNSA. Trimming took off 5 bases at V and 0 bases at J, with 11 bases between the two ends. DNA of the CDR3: TGTGCCAGCAGCACGCAAGGGGGCTCTGGAAACACCATATATTTT. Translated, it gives CASSTQGGSGNTIYF.

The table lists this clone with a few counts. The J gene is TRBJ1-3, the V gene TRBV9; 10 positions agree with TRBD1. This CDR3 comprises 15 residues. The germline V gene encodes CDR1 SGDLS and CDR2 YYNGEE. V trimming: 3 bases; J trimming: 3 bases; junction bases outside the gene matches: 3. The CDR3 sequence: CASSGQGAGGNTIYF. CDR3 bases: TGTGCCAGCAGCGGACAGGGGGCAGGTGGAAACACCATATATTTT.

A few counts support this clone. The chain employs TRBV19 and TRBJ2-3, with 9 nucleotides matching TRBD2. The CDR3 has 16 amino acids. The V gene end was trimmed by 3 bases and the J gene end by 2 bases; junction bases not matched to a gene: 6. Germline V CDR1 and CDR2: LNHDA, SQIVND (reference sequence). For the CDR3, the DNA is TGTGCCAGTAGTATGCTGGCGGGAGGGATCACAGATACGCAGTATTTT. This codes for CASSMLAGGITDTQYF.

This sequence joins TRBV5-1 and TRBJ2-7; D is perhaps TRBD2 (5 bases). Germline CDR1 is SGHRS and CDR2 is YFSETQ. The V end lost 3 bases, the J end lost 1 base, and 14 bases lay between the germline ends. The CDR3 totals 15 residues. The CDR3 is CASSSLEGESYEQYF. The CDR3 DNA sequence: TGCGCCAGCAGCTCCCTTGAGGGAGAATCCTACGAGCAGTACTTC.

In nucleotides, the CDR3 is TGCGCCAGCAGCGGGCAGGTACAAGAGACCCAGTACTTC. Protein: CASSGQVQETQYF. The chain combines TRBV5-1 with TRBJ2-5; D uncertain. CDR1 is SGHRS, CDR2 YFSETQ, per germline. Trimming stripped 4 bases from V and 2 bases from J, with 9 bases between. The length of the CDR3 is 13 residues.

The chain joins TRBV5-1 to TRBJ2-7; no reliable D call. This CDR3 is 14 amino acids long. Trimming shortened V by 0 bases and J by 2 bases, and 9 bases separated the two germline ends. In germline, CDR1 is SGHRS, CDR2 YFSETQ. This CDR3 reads CASSLGSETYEQYF. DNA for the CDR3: TGCGCCAGCAGCTTGGGATCCGAGACCTACGAGCAGTACTTC.

The CDR3, as DNA: TGTGCCAGCAGTGCGAGCGGGACCCTCTACGAGCAGTACTTC. It is translated as CASSASGTLYEQYF. The rearrangement uses TRBV9 and TRBJ2-7; 7 nucleotides align to TRBD2. This CDR3 has 14 amino acids. With 5 bases clipped from V and 3 bases from J, the junction kept 8 bases outside the gene matches. Germline assignment: CDR1 SGDLS and CDR2 YYNGEE.

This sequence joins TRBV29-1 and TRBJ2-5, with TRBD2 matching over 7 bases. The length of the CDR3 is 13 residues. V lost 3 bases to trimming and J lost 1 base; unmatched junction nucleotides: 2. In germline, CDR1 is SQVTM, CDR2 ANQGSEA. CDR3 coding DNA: TGCAGCGTTGAGGGGGGGTTCCAAGAGACCCAGTACTTC. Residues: CSVEGGFQETQYF.

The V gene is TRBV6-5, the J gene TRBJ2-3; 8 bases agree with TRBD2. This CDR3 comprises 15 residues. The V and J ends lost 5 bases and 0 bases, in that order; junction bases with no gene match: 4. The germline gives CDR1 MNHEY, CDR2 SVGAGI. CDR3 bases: TGTGCCAGCAGTAAAACTAGCGGTAGCACAGATACGCAGTATTTT. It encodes CASSKTSGSTDTQYF.

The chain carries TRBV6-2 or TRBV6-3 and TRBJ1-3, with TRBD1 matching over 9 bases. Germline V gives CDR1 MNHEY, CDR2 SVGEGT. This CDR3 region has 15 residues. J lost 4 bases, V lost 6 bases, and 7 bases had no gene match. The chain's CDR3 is CASSRDRALGNTIYF. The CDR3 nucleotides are TGTGCCAGCAGCCGGGACAGGGCTCTCGGAAACACCATATATTTT.

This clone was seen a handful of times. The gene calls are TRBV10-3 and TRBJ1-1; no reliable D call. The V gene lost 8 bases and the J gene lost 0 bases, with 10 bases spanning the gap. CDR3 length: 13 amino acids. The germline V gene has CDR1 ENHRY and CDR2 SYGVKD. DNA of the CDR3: TGTGCCATCGGGCGGGATATGAACACTGAAGCTTTCTTT. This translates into CAIGRDMNTEAFF.

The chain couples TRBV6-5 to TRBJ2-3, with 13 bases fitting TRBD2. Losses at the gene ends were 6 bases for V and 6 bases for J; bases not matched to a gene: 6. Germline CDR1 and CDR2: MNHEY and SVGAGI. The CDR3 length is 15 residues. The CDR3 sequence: CASRPPTSGGDTQYF. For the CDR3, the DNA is TGTGCCAGCAGACCTCCGACTAGCGGGGGGGATACGCAGTATTTT.

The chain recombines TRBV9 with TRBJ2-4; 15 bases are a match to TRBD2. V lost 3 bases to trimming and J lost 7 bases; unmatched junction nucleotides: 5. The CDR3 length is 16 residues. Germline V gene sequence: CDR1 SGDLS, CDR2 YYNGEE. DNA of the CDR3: TGTGCCAGCAGCGCACAGGGGACTAGCGGGAGGAACATTCAGTACTTC. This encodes CASSAQGTSGRNIQYF.

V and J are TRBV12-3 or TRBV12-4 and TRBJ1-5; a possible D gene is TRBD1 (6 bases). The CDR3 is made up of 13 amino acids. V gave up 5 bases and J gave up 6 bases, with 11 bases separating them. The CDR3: CASSQRGFQPQHF. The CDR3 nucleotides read TGTGCCAGCAGTCAAAGGGGGTTTCAGCCCCAGCATTTT.

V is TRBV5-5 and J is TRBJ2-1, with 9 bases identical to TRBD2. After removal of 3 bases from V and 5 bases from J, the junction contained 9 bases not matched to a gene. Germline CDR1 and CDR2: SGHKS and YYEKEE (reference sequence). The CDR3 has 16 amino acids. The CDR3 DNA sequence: TGTGCCAGCAGCTCACGGATAGCGGGGGCCGACAATGAGCAGTTCTTC. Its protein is CASSSRIAGADNEQFF.

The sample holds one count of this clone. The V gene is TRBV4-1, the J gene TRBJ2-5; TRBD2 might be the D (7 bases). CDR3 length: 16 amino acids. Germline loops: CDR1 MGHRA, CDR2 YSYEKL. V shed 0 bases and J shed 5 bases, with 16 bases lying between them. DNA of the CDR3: TGCGCCAGCAGCCAAGATCTTCGGGGGGCATGGGAGACCCAGTACTTC. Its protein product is CASSQDLRGAWETQYF.

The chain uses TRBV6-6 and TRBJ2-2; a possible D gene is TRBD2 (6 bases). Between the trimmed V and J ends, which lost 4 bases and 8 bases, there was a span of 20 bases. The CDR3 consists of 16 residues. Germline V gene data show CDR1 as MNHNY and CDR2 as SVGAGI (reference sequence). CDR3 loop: CASSSPRDFLAGELFF. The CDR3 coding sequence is TGTGCCAGCAGTTCACCGAGGGACTTTCTTGCAGGGGAGCTGTTTTTT.

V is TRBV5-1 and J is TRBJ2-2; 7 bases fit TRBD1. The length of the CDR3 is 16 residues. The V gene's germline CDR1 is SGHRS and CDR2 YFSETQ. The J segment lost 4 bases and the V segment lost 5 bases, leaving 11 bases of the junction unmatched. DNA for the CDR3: TGCGCCAGCAGGTTCGGACAGGCCGCGGTCACCGGGGAGCTGTTTTTT. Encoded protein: CASRFGQAAVTGELFF.

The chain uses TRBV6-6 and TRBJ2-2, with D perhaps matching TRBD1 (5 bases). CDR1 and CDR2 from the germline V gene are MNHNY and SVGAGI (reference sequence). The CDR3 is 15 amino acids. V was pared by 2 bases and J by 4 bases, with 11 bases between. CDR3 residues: CASSYVQGTTGELFF. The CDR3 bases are TGTGCCAGCAGTTACGTCCAGGGTACCACCGGGGAGCTGTTTTTT.

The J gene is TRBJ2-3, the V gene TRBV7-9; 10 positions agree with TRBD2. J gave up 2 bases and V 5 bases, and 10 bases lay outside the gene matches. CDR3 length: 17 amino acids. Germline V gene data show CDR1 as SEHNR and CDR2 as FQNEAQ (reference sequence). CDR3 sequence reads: CASSPRGLAGATDTQYF. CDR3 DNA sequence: TGTGCCAGCAGCCCCCGGGGGCTAGCGGGAGCCACAGATACGCAGTATTTT.

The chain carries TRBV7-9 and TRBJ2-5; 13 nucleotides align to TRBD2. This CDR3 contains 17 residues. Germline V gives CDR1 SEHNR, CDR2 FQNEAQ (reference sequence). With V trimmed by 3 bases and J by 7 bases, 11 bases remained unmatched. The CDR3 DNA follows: TGTGCCAGCAGCTTCGGTACCGGGACTAGCGGGACCGTGACCCAGTACTTC. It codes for CASSFGTGTSGTVTQYF.

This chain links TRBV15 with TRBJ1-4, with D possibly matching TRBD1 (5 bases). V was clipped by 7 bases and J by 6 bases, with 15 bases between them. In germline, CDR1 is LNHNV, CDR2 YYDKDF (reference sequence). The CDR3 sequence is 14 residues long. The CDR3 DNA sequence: TGTGCCACCACCTCGGGGCGGGGCTATGAAAAACTGTTTTTT. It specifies CATTSGRGYEKLFF.

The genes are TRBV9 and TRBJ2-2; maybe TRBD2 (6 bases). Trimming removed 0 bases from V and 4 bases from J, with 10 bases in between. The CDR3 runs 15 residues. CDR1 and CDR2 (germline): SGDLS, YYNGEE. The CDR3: CASSVETGSTGELFF. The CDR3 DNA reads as TGTGCCAGCAGCGTAGAGACCGGGAGCACCGGGGAGCTGTTTTTT.

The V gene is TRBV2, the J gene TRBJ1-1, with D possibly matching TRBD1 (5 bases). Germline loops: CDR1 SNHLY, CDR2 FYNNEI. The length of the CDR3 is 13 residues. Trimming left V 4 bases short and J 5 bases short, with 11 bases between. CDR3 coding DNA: TGTGCCAGCAGTGTTCAGGGAAGGACTGAAGCTTTCTTT. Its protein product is CASSVQGRTEAFF.